One and the same sample provided the 30 T cell receptor beta chains below, sequenced in a study of T-cell reconstitution after alpha-beta-depleted transplantation in children. Library preparation (for TCRbeta) was performed with unique molecular identifiers. TCRdb passed the PCR reads through MiXCR, listing each CDR3 protein once. The data show over 300,000 distinct CDR3 sequences, about a tenth seen once. Material: PBMCs from the stem cell graft donor, obtained from the stem cell graft. The receptor source for this set is a human donor who donated a stem cell graft to a child with acute lymphoblastic leukemia.

This clonotype has just a few counts. The V and J genes are TRBV10-3 and TRBJ2-7; D might be TRBD1 (5 bases). The CDR3 has 14 amino acids. Trimming took 0 bases from V and 1 from J, leaving 7 bases between them. CDR1 ENHRY and CDR2 SYGVKD come from the germline V gene. Written as DNA, the CDR3 is TGTGCCATCAGTGAGTCGGACACATCCTACGAGCAGTACTTC. Translation: CAISESDTSYEQYF.

This chain uses TRBV7-9 with TRBJ2-2; D is uncertain. The CDR3 runs to 14 residues. The germline CDR1 and CDR2 sequences are SEHNR and FQNEAQ (reference sequence). V lost 3 bases to trimming and J lost 4 bases, with 9 bases between them. CDR3 loop: CASSFLKGTGELFF. The CDR3 DNA is TGTGCCAGCAGCTTCTTGAAGGGCACCGGGGAGCTGTTTTTT.

This rearrangement joins TRBV6-5 to TRBJ2-1; 10 positions match TRBD2. CDR3 length: 16 residues. The germline V gene has CDR1 MNHEY and CDR2 SVGAGI. With 4 bases clipped from V and 2 bases from J, the junction kept 5 bases outside the gene matches. This CDR3 is CASSFQTSGAYNEQFF. CDR3 bases: TGTGCCAGCAGTTTCCAAACTAGCGGGGCCTACAATGAGCAGTTCTTC.

Turning to this clonotype: A much larger clone lies one base from this, so it may be a read error. The V and J genes are TRBV19 and TRBJ2-1, with TRBD2 identical over 16 bases. This CDR3 spans 20 amino acids. The trim removed 5 bases at V and 7 bases at J, leaving 17 bases unmatched. Germline V CDR1 and CDR2: LNHDA, SQIVND (reference sequence). The CDR3 DNA reads as TGTGCCAGTAGTCTAGCAACCGGGGGGACTAGCGGGAGGGCCCGGAATGAGCAGTTCTTC. It yields the protein CASSLATGGTSGRARNEQFF.

This clonotype was observed a handful of times. The chain couples TRBV20-1 to TRBJ2-1; 10 bases agree with TRBD2. Germline V gene sequence: CDR1 DFQATT, CDR2 SNEGSKA (reference sequence). The V gene end was trimmed by 0 bases and the J gene end by 7 bases; junction bases not matched to a gene: 6. CDR3 length equals 15 residues. The CDR3 DNA reads as TGCAGTGCTAGAGATCCCGGGACTAGCGTGAATGAGCAGTTCTTC. Translating gives CSARDPGTSVNEQFF.

This clonotype was picked up a small number of times. This chain connects TRBV13 to TRBJ1-3; D gene ambiguous. V was pared by 0 bases and J by 8 bases, with 11 bases between. From germline, CDR1 is PRHDT and CDR2 FYEKMQ (reference sequence). CDR3 length: 14 residues. The CDR3 loop is CASSLGLGADTIYF. The CDR3 DNA is TGTGCCAGCAGCTTAGGCCTTGGAGCGGACACCATATATTTT.

This rearrangement joins TRBV28 to TRBJ2-1; D possibly corresponds to TRBD2 (5 bases). This CDR3 contains 15 residues. CDR1 and CDR2 from the germline V gene are MDHEN and SYDVKM. V was pared by 6 bases and J by 8 bases, with 20 bases between. The CDR3 region has the DNA TGTGCCAGCAGCCTAGGGTATGGCAGGAGGTATGAGCAGTTCTTC. Its protein is CASSLGYGRRYEQFF.

In this sample, this clonotype turned up many times. The chain links TRBV12-3 or TRBV12-4 to TRBJ2-3; possibly TRBD2 for D (6 bases). Trimming stripped 1 base from V and 0 bases from J, with 8 bases between. The CDR3 length is 15 residues. The CDR3 sequence is CASSLEGRSTDTQYF. The CDR3 bases are TGTGCCAGCAGTTTAGAGGGGAGGAGCACAGATACGCAGTATTTT.

The chain recombines TRBV7-2 with TRBJ2-7; D unclear. V lost 1 base and J lost 4, with 11 bases in between. This CDR3 is 14 amino acids long. In germline, CDR1 is SGHTA, CDR2 FQGNSA. The DNA of the CDR3 is TGTGCCAGCAGCTTAGAGTTTGGGTTTTACGAGCAGTACTTC. Its protein is CASSLEFGFYEQYF.

V usage is TRBV6-5 and J usage is TRBJ1-6, with TRBD1 as a possible D gene (5 bases). CDR3 length: 16 residues. The V and J ends lost 0 bases and 7 bases respectively, with 13 bases between them. From germline, CDR1 is MNHEY and CDR2 SVGAGI. Written as DNA, the CDR3 is TGTGCCAGCAGTTACTCGACGGGGCCGAGGAATTCACCCCTCCACTTT. Its translation is CASSYSTGPRNSPLHF.

This clonotype has a handful of counts. The chain joins TRBV29-1 to TRBJ2-2; D is possibly TRBD1 (6 bases). The V end lost 6 bases, the J end lost 1 base, and 15 bases lay between the germline ends. This CDR3 is 15 amino acids long. Germline V gives CDR1 SQVTM, CDR2 ANQGSEA. The CDR3 is CSVDVGGVNTGELFF. The CDR3 nucleotides read TGCAGCGTAGATGTAGGGGGAGTGAACACCGGGGAGCTGTTTTTT.

In its sample, this clonotype was seen many times. V and J are TRBV10-3 and TRBJ2-1, with 7 bases matching TRBD2. With 0 bases clipped from V and 7 bases from J, the junction kept 9 bases outside the gene matches. CDR3 length: 16 residues. Germline CDR1 and CDR2: ENHRY and SYGVKD. CDR3 loop: CAISESMRELRNEQFF. The CDR3 nucleotides read TGTGCCATCAGTGAGTCGATGCGGGAGTTAAGAAATGAGCAGTTCTTC.

This clonotype was picked up many times. This chain links TRBV7-3 with TRBJ2-1; D gene uncertain. The CDR3 has 14 residues. Germline V gives CDR1 SGHTA, CDR2 FQGTGA. The germline V and J ends were trimmed by 6 bases and 4 bases, with 13 bases remaining between them. CDR3 amino acids: CASRQGAAYNEQFF. CDR3 nucleotides: TGTGCCAGCAGGCAAGGCGCCGCTTACAATGAGCAGTTCTTC. The whole variable domain, filled in from reference TRBV7-3 and TRBJ2-1, reads GAGVSQTPSNKVTEKGKYVELRCDPISGHTALYWYRQSLGQGPEFLIYFQGTGAADDSGLPNDRFFAVRPEGSVSTLKIQRTERGDSAVYLCASRQGAAYNEQFFGPGTRLTVL.

Many counts were recorded for this clonotype. V usage is TRBV5-1 and J usage is TRBJ2-5; the D gene could be TRBD1 or TRBD2 (5 bases each). V gave up 4 bases and J gave up 4 bases, with 17 bases separating them. There are 15 residues in the CDR3. Germline-derived CDR1 and CDR2 are SGHRS and YFSETQ. The CDR3 loop is CASSRDDLPGETQYF. CDR3 DNA sequence: TGCGCCAGCAGCCGGGACGACCTACCTGGAGAGACCCAGTACTTC.

The rearrangement joins TRBV4-1 to TRBJ1-6, with D perhaps matching TRBD1 (5 bases). V was shortened by 1 base and J by 8 bases, with 12 bases between the two germline ends. This CDR3 has 15 amino acids. Germline V CDR1 and CDR2: MGHRA, YSYEKL. CDR3 nucleotide sequence: TGCGCCAGCAGCCAAGCCGGGACTCTTGATTCACCCCTCCACTTT. This codes for CASSQAGTLDSPLHF.

V usage is TRBV6-2 or TRBV6-3 and J usage is TRBJ1-2; D is possibly TRBD1 (5 bases). From germline, CDR1 is MNHEY and CDR2 SVGEGT. V was cut by 1 base and J by 8 bases, with 17 bases left in between. The CDR3 is made up of 15 amino acids. The CDR3 sequence is CASSYWNPGTRGYTF. The DNA for the CDR3 is TGTGCCAGCAGTTACTGGAATCCCGGGACCAGGGGCTACACCTTC.

This clonotype was observed many times. This chain joins TRBV5-1 and TRBJ2-1; weak D call: TRBD2 (6 bases). The germline CDR1 and CDR2 sequences are SGHRS and YFSETQ. This CDR3 has 14 residues. V was clipped by 8 bases and J by 6 bases, with 18 bases between them. The CDR3 spells CASEEGTPSNEQFF. DNA for the CDR3: TGCGCCAGTGAGGAAGGGACTCCTTCCAATGAGCAGTTCTTC.

The rearrangement uses TRBV11-1 and TRBJ2-7, with D tentatively TRBD1 (6 bases). The CDR3 runs 18 residues. Germline-derived CDR1 and CDR2 are SGHAT and FQDESV (reference sequence). Trimming pared 4 bases from V and 2 bases from J, leaving 24 bases between. The CDR3 DNA reads as TGTGCCAGCAGCTCTCCCCGGGCAGGGGAGTGGGTCACCTACGAGCAGTACTTC. Its translation is CASSSPRAGEWVTYEQYF.

The V gene is TRBV7-3, the J gene TRBJ2-1; 12 nucleotides line up with TRBD2. Germline V gene sequence: CDR1 SGHTA, CDR2 FQGTGA. The CDR3 has 20 amino acids. The junction had 14 bases not matched to a gene; V was cut back by 0 bases and J by 5 bases. The CDR3 DNA reads TGTGCCAGCAGCTTAACTCCCGGAAGCCTACTAGCGGGAGGTCACAATGAGCAGTTCTTC. Its protein product is CASSLTPGSLLAGGHNEQFF.

This clonotype has just a few counts. This chain joins TRBV7-6 and TRBJ2-1; D call uncertain. Germline loops: CDR1 SGHVS, CDR2 FNYEAQ. This CDR3 has 14 amino acids. Between the trimmed V and J ends, which lost 5 bases and 6 bases, there was a span of 14 bases. CDR3 DNA sequence: TGTGCCAGCAGCCCCGCCGGCTCCGTCAATGAGCAGTTCTTC. This codes for CASSPAGSVNEQFF.

This clonotype appeared many times. The J gene is TRBJ2-3, the V gene TRBV12-3 or TRBV12-4; D is ambiguous. The V end was cut by 3 bases, the J end by 6 bases, with 10 bases between. The CDR3 loop spans 13 amino acids. CDR3 residues: CASSLRWSDTQYF. The CDR3 DNA follows: TGTGCCAGCAGTTTGCGTTGGAGTGATACGCAGTATTTT.

J is TRBJ2-7 and V is TRBV29-1, with a possible D match to TRBD1 (5 bases). The CDR3 loop spans 12 amino acids. V was cut by 0 bases and J by 13 bases, with 16 bases left in between. Germline V gene sequence: CDR1 SQVTM, CDR2 ANQGSEA. The CDR3 region has the DNA TGCAGCGTTGAAGAAGACTCAGGGTTACCCTACTTC. Translated, it gives CSVEEDSGLPYF.

This clonotype occurred many times. Here the CDR3 DNA reads TGTGCCATCAGCCAAACCTCAGGGGGATTCGGCTCCTACAATGAGCAGTTCTTC. Translated, it gives CAISQTSGGFGSYNEQFF. The chain combines TRBV10-3 with TRBJ2-1, with TRBD1 matching 7 bases. This CDR3 is built from 18 residues. CDR1 is ENHRY, CDR2 SYGVKD, per germline. V lost 6 bases and J lost 0; bases outside the gene matches: 14.

The chain uses TRBV5-1 and TRBJ1-1; possible D gene TRBD1, 5 bases. From germline, CDR1 is SGHRS and CDR2 YFSETQ. The germline V and J ends were trimmed by 4 bases and 2 bases, with 18 bases remaining between them. CDR3 length: 16 residues. CDR3 nucleotides: TGCGCCAGCAGCCGGACAAACAGAGGAGGTAACACTGAAGCTTTCTTT. Translating it yields CASSRTNRGGNTEAFF.

The chain combines TRBV9 with TRBJ1-3; D remains unclear. The CDR3 sequence is 16 residues long. V lost 3 bases to trimming and J lost 2 bases, with 15 bases between them. The germline V gene has CDR1 SGDLS and CDR2 YYNGEE. CDR3 nucleotides: TGTGCCAGCAGCGCACCCGGGAGAGGACCTGGAAACACCATATATTTT. This sequence encodes CASSAPGRGPGNTIYF.

This clonotype appeared a few times. Compared with germline, one end of the junction differs, possibly owing to a read error. The chain combines TRBV19 with TRBJ2-5; 10 bases are a match to TRBD2. This CDR3 contains 16 residues. CDR1 LNHDA and CDR2 SQIVND come from the germline V gene (reference sequence). Here the CDR3 reads CASSSASGRGEEIQYF. The CDR3 DNA follows: TGTGCCAGTAGTTCGGCTAGCGGGAGAGGGGAAGAGATCCAGTACTTC.

The sample holds a few counts of this clonotype. The rearrangement joins TRBV7-9 to TRBJ1-2, with TRBD1 identical over 7 bases. Germline CDR1 is SEHNR and CDR2 is FQNEAQ (reference sequence). The CDR3 has 12 amino acids. V lost 6 bases to trimming and J lost 8 bases; unmatched junction nucleotides: 6. Here the CDR3 DNA reads TGTGCCAGCAGTGGACAGGCCGAGGGCTACACCTTC. Translated: CASSGQAEGYTF.

The chain uses TRBV12-3 or TRBV12-4 and TRBJ1-1; D not resolved. The CDR3 extends over 10 amino acids. V gave up 6 bases and J gave up 1 base, with 0 bases separating them. This CDR3 reads CASRNTEAFF. In DNA form, the CDR3 reads TGTGCCAGCAGGAACACTGAAGCTTTCTTT.

This chain links TRBV20-1 with TRBJ2-3; TRBD1 aligns across 10 bases. This CDR3 is 14 amino acids long. CDR1 is DFQATT, CDR2 SNEGSKA, per germline (reference sequence). The V and J ends lost 5 bases and 4 bases, in that order; junction bases with no gene match: 6. The CDR3 sequence: CSAWTGGSADTQYF. CDR3 coding DNA: TGCAGTGCTTGGACAGGGGGAAGCGCAGATACGCAGTATTTT.

V usage is TRBV3-1 and J usage is TRBJ2-2; D ambiguous. Deletions cut 2 bases from V and 7 bases from J, with 8 bases between. The CDR3 totals 13 residues. Germline loops: CDR1 LGHDT, CDR2 YNNKEL (reference sequence). CDR3: CASSQLSGGELFF. CDR3 coding DNA: TGTGCCAGCAGCCAATTATCCGGCGGGGAGCTGTTTTTT.